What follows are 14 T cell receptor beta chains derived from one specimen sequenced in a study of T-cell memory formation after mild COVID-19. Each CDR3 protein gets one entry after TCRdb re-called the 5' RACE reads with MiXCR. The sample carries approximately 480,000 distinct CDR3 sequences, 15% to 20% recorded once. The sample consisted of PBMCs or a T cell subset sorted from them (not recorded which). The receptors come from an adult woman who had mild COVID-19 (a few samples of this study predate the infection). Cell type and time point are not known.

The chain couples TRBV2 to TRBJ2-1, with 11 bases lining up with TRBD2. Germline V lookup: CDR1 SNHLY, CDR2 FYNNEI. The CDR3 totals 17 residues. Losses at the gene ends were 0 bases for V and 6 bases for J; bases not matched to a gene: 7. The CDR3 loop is CASSEALMTSGANEQFF. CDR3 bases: TGTGCCAGCAGTGAAGCGCTGATGACTAGCGGGGCCAATGAGCAGTTCTTC.

CDR3 protein: CSVVLAGTYEQYF. The CDR3 DNA follows: TGCAGCGTTGTACTAGCGGGAACCTACGAGCAGTACTTC. The chain joins TRBV29-1 to TRBJ2-7; TRBD2 agrees at 10 bases. The V gene end was trimmed by 4 bases and the J gene end by 2 bases; junction bases not matched to a gene: 2. The CDR3 loop spans 13 amino acids. CDR1 is SQVTM and CDR2 is ANQGSEA in the germline V gene.

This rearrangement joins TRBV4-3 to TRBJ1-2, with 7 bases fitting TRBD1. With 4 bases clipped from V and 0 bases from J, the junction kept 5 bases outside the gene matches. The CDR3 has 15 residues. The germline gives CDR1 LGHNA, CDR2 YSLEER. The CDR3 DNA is TGCGCCAGCAGCCCCGCGACAGGGTCTAACTATGGCTACACCTTC. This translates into CASSPATGSNYGYTF.

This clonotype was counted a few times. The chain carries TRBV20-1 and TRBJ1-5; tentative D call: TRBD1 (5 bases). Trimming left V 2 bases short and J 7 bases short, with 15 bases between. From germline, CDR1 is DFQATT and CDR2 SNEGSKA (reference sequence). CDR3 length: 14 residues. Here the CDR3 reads CSARLGQGGQPQHF. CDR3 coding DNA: TGCAGTGCTAGATTAGGGCAGGGAGGCCAGCCCCAGCATTTT.

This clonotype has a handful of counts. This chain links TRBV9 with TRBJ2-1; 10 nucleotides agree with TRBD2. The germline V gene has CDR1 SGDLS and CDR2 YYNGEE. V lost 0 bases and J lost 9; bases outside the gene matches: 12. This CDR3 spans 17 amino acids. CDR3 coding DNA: TGTGCCAGCAGCGTAGGGTCCCTTCTAGCGGGAGAGGGTGAGCAGTTCTTC. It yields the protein CASSVGSLLAGEGEQFF.

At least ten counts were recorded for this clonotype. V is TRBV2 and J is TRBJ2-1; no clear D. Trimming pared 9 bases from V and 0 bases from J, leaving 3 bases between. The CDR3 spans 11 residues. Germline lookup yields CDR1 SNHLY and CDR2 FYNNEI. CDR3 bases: TGTGCCAGGGGCTCCTACAATGAGCAGTTCTTC. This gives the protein CARGSYNEQFF.

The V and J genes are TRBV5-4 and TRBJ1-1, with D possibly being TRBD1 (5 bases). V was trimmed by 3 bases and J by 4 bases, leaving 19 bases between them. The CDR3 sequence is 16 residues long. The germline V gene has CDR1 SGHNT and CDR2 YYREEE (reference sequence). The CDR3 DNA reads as TGTGCCAGCAGCTCCGGGCTCATACAGGCGGGCACTGAAGCTTTCTTT. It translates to CASSSGLIQAGTEAFF.

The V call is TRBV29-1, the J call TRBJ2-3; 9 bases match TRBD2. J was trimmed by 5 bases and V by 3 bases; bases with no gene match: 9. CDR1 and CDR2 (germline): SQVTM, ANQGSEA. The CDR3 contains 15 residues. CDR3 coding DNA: TGCAGCGTTGACCCCCTGCGGGGGGGTCGAGATACGCAGTATTTT. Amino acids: CSVDPLRGGRDTQYF.

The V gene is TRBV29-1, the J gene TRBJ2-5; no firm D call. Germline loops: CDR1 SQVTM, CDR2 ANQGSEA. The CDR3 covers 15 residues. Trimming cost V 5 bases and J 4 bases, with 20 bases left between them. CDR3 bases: TGCAGCGTTACCCGTACACCATCCACCGCAGAGACCCAGTACTTC. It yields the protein CSVTRTPSTAETQYF.

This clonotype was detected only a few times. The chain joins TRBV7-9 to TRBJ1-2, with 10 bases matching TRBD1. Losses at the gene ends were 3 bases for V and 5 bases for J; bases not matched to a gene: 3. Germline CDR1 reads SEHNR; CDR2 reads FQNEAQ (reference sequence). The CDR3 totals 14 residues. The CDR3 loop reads CASSFGQGGYGYTF. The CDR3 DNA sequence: TGTGCCAGCAGCTTCGGACAGGGGGGGTATGGCTACACCTTC.

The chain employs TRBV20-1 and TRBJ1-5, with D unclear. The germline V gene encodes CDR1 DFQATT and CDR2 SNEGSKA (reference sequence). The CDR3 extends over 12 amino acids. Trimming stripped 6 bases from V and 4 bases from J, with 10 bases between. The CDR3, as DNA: TGCAGTGCCCACGCGGGTAATCAGCCCCAGCATTTT. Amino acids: CSAHAGNQPQHF.

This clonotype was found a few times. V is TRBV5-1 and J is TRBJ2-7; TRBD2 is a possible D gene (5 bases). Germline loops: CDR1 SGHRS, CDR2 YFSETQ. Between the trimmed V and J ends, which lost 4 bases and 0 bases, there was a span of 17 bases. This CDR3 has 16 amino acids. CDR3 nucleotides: TGCGCCAGCAGCCCGAGGTCCGCGGGTAGCTCCTACGAGCAGTACTTC. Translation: CASSPRSAGSSYEQYF. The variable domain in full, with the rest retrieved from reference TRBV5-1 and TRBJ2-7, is KAGVTQTPRYLIKTRGQQVTLSCSPISGHRSVSWYQQTPGQGLQFLFEYFSETQRNKGNFPGRFSGRQFSNSRSEMNVSTLELGDSALYLCASSPRSAGSSYEQYFGPGTRLTVT.

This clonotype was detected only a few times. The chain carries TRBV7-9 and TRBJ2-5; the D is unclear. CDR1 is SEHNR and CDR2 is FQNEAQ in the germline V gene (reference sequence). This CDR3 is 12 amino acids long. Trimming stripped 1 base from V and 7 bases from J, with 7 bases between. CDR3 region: CASSLDGGTQYF. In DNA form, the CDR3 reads TGTGCCAGCAGCTTAGATGGCGGGACCCAGTACTTC.

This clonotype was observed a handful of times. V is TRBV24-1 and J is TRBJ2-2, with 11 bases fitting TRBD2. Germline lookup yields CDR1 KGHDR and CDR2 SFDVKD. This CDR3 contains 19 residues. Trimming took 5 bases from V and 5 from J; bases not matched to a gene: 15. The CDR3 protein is CATSGLSPLAGVKTGELFF. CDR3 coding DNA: TGTGCCACCAGTGGACTGAGCCCACTAGCGGGAGTAAAAACCGGGGAGCTGTTTTTT.